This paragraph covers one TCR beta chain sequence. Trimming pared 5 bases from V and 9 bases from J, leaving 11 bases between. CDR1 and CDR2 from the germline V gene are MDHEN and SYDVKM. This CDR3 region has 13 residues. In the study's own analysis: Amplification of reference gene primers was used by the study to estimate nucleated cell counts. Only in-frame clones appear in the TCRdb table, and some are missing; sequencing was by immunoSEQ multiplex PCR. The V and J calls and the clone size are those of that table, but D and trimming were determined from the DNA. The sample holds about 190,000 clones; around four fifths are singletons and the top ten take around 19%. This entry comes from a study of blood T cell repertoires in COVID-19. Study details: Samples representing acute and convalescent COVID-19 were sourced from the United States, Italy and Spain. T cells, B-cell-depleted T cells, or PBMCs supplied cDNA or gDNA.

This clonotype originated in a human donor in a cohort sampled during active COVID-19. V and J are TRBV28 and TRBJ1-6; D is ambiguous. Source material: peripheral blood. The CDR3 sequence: CASSPPGTSPLHF. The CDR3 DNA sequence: TGTGCCAGCAGTCCCCCGGGAACTTCACCCCTCCACTTT.